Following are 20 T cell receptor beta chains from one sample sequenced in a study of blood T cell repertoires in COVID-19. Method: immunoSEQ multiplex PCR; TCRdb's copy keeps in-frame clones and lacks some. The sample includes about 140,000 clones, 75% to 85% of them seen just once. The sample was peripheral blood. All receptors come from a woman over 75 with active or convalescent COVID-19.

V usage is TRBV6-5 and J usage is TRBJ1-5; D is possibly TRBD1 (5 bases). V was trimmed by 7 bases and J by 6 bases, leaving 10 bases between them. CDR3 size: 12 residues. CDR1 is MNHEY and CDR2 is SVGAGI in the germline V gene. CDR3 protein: CASNARGQPQHF. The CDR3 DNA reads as TGTGCCAGCAATGCAAGGGGTCAGCCCCAGCATTTT.

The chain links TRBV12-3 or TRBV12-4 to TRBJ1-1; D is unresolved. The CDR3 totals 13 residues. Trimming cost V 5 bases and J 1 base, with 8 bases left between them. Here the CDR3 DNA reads TGTGCCAGCAGTGCCCGGAGGAACACTGAAGCTTTCTTT. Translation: CASSARRNTEAFF.

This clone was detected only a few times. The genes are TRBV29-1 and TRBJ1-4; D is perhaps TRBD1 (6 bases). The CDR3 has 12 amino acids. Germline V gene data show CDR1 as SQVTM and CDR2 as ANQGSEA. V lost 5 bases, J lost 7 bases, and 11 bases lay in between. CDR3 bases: TGCAGCGTTACAGGGAAGGGTGAAAAACTGTTTTTT. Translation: CSVTGKGEKLFF.

The CDR3 protein is CASSLSLSYEQYF. The CDR3 region has the DNA TGTGCCAGCAGCCTATCTCTATCCTACGAGCAGTACTTC. The rearrangement links TRBV6-2 or TRBV6-3 to TRBJ2-7; no reliable D call. V shed 6 bases and J shed 1 base, with 10 bases lying between them. The CDR3 loop spans 13 amino acids. CDR1 is MNHEY and CDR2 is SVGEGT in the germline V gene.

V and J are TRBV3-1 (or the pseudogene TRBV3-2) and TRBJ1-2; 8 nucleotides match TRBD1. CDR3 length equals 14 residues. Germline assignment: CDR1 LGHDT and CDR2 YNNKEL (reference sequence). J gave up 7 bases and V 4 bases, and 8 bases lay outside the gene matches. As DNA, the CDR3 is TGTGCCAGCAGCCGACAGGGGAAGGCTTCTGGCTACACCTTC. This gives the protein CASSRQGKASGYTF.

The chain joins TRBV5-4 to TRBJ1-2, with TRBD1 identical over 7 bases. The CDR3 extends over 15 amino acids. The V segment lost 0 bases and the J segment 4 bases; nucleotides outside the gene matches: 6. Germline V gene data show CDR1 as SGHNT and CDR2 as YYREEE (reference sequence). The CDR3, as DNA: TGTGCCAGCAGCTTGGTTGGAGGGGGCGCCTATGGCTACACCTTC. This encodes CASSLVGGGAYGYTF.

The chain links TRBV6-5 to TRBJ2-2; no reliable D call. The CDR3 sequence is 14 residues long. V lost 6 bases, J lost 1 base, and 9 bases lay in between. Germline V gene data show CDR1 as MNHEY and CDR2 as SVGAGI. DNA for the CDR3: TGTGCCAGCAGATTATACAAGAACACCGGGGAGCTGTTTTTT. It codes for CASRLYKNTGELFF.

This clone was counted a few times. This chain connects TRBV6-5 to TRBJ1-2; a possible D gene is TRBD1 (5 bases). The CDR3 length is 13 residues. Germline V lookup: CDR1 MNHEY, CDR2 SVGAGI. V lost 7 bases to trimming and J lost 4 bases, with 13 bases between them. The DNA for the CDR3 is TGTGCCAGCACACTAGCAGGGACCTATGGCTACACCTTC. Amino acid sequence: CASTLAGTYGYTF.

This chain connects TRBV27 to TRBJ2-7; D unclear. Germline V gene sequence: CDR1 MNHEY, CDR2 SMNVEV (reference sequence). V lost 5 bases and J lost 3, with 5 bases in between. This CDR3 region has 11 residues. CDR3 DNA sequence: TGTGCCAGCAGTCACTACTACGAGCAGTACTTC. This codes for CASSHYYEQYF.

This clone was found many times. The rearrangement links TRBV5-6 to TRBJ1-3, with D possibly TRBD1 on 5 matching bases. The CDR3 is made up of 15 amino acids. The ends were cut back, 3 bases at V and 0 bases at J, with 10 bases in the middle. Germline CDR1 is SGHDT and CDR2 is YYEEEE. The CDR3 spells CASSYDRISGNTIYF. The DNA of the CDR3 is TGTGCCAGCAGCTATGACAGAATCTCTGGAAACACCATATATTTT.

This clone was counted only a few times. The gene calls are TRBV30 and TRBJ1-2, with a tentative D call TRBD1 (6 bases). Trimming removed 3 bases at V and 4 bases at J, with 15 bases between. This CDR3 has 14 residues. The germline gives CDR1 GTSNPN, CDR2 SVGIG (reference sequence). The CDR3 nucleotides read TGTGCCTGGAGAGGGGCAGGGGTTGTCTATGGCTACACCTTC. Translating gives CAWRGAGVVYGYTF.

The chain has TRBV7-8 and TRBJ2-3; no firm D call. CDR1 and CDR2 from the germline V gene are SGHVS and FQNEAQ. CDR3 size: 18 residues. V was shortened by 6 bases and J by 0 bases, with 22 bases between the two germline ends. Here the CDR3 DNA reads TGTGCCAGCAGAACCCAGACAATGAGTTGGGCGAGCACAGATACGCAGTATTTT. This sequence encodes CASRTQTMSWASTDTQYF. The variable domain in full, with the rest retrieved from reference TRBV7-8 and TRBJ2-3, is GAGVSQSPRYKVAKRGQDVALRCDPISGHVSLFWYQQALGQGPEFLTYFQNEAQLDKSGLPSDRFFAERPEGSVSTLKIQRTQQEDSAVYLCASRTQTMSWASTDTQYFGPGTRLTVL.

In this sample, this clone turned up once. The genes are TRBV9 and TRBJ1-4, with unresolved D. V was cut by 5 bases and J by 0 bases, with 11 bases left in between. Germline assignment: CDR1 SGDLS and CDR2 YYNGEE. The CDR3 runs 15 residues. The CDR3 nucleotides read TGTGCCAGCAGTTACCGCGACTCAACTAATGAAAAACTGTTTTTT. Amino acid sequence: CASSYRDSTNEKLFF.

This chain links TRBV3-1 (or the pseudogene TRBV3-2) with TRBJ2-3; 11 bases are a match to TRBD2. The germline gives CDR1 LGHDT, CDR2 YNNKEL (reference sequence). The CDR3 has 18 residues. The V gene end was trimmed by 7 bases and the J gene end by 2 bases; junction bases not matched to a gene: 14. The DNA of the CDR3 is TGTGCCAGCACTCCCCGGCTAGCGGGGGGAAAAAACACAGATACGCAGTATTTT. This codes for CASTPRLAGGKNTDTQYF.

This CDR3 reads CASSLDPVQLSPLHF. CDR3 in DNA: TGTGCCAGCAGCTTAGACCCGGTACAGTTGTCACCCCTCCACTTT. The chain couples TRBV7-3 to TRBJ1-6; D is unclear. CDR1 and CDR2 (germline): SGHTA, FQGTGA. Trimming stripped 2 bases from V and 10 bases from J, with 15 bases between. This CDR3 is built from 15 residues.

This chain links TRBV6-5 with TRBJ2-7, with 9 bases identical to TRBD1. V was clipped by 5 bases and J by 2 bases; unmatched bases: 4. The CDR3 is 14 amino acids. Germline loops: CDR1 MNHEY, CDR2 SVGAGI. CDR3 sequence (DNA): TGTGCCAGCAGTAGAGGGACAGGGACCTACGAGCAGTACTTC. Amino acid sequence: CASSRGTGTYEQYF.

CDR3 nucleotide sequence: TGTGCCAGCACCCAAGTGGAGACAGGTGAAAAACTGTTTTTT. Residues: CASTQVETGEKLFF. The chain is built from TRBV2 and TRBJ1-4, with a tentative D call TRBD1 (6 bases). The CDR3 is made up of 14 amino acids. The V end lost 7 bases, the J end lost 7 bases, and 16 bases lay between the germline ends. Germline-derived CDR1 and CDR2 are SNHLY and FYNNEI. Supplemented by reference TRBV2 and TRBJ1-4, the full variable domain reads EPEVTQTPSHQVTQMGQEVILRCVPISNHLYFYWYRQILGQKVEFLVSFYNNEISEKSEIFDDQFSVERPDGSNFTLKIRSTKLEDSAMYFCASTQVETGEKLFFGSGTQLSVL.

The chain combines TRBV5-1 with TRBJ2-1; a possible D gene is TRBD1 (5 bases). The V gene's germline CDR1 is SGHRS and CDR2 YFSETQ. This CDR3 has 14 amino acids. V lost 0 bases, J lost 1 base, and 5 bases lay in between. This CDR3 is CASSLGQSYNEQFF. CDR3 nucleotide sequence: TGCGCCAGCAGCTTGGGACAGTCCTACAATGAGCAGTTCTTC. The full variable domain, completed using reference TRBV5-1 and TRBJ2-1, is KAGVTQTPRYLIKTRGQQVTLSCSPISGHRSVSWYQQTPGQGLQFLFEYFSETQRNKGNFPGRFSGRQFSNSRSEMNVSTLELGDSALYLCASSLGQSYNEQFFGPGTRLTVL.

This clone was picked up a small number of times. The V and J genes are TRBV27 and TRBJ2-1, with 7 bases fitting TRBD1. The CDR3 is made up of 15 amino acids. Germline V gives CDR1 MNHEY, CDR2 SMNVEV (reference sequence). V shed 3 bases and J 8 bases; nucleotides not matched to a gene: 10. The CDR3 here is CASSFLGTDSHEQFF. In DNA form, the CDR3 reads TGTGCCAGCAGTTTTTTGGGGACAGATTCACATGAGCAGTTCTTC.

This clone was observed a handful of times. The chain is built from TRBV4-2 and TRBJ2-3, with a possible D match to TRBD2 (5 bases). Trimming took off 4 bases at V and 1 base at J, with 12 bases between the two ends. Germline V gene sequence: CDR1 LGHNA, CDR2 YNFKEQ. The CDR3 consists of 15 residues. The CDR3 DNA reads TGTGCCAGCAGCCGTCAGAGTAGCGGCACAGATACGCAGTATTTT. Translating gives CASSRQSSGTDTQYF.